One and the same sample provided the 20 T cell receptor beta chains below, sequenced in a study of PD-1 blockade in classical Hodgkin lymphoma (dated by TCRdb to about 2020). According to the study, the label for this sample's time point signals: cycle 1 day 1 (C1D1), immediately before nivolumab initiation. All trial patients had relapsed after autologous stem cell transplantation, with cohorts A, B and C differing in prior brentuximab vedotin exposure. The method behind the library was the immunoSEQ multiplex PCR assay. In its TCRdb copy, this immuneACCESS table keeps in-frame sequences only and misses some clones. Where compared with another copy, unresolved V genes explain less than half of these, and the others have no known cause. This sample holds about 13,000 clones; over 75% were observed only once. Approximately 25% of the sample rests with the top ten. Source: peripheral blood mononuclear cells (PBMCs), taken at baseline. These TCRs come from a human donor with classical Hodgkin lymphoma.

This chain connects TRBV19 to TRBJ1-5, with D maybe TRBD1 (5 bases). Germline assignment: CDR1 LNHDA and CDR2 SQIVND (reference sequence). Trimming pared 6 bases from V and 3 bases from J, leaving 24 bases between. The CDR3 is 18 amino acids. In DNA, the CDR3 is TGTGCCAGTAGGGCAGGGTTTCGGGCAAAACGACCCAATCAGCCCCAGCATTTT. It translates to CASRAGFRAKRPNQPQHF.

The chain joins TRBV4-3 to TRBJ1-6; D gene uncertain. The germline V gene has CDR1 LGHNA and CDR2 YSLEER. V lost 2 bases and J 10 bases, leaving 15 bases between the germline ends. The CDR3 consists of 15 residues. For the CDR3, the DNA is TGCGCCAGCAGCCAATCCCCAGACCTGACCTCACCCCTCCACTTT. Translated: CASSQSPDLTSPLHF.

The J gene is TRBJ2-7, the V gene TRBV5-1, with D possibly being TRBD1 or TRBD2 (6 bases each). This CDR3 is 14 amino acids long. Looked up from germline, CDR1 is SGHRS and CDR2 is YFSETQ. V shed 4 bases and J shed 5 bases, with 16 bases lying between them. The CDR3 DNA is TGCGCCAGCAGCAGGGGGGACGGCGCACACGAGCAGTACGTC. Translation: CASSRGDGAHEQYV.

This clone was picked up one time. The rearrangement joins TRBV6-5 to TRBJ2-1; a weak D match, TRBD1 (6 bases). CDR1 and CDR2 from the germline V gene are MNHEY and SVGAGI. The CDR3 contains 14 residues. Between the trimmed V and J ends, which lost 4 bases and 4 bases, there was a span of 11 bases. In DNA, the CDR3 is TGTGCCAGCAGTTTACAGGGATCTTACAATGAGCAGTTCTTC. It translates to CASSLQGSYNEQFF.

The chain couples TRBV5-4 to TRBJ2-5, with D maybe TRBD2 (7 bases). Germline V gene data show CDR1 as SGHNT and CDR2 as YYREEE (reference sequence). The CDR3 extends over 17 amino acids. Trimming took off 0 bases at V and 4 bases at J, with 19 bases between the two ends. The DNA of the CDR3 is TGTGCCAGCAGCTTGGGGGTCTCCGCGGGGGCCACAGAGACCCAGTACTTC. Translation gives CASSLGVSAGATETQYF. The whole variable domain, remainder taken from reference TRBV5-4 and TRBJ2-5, is ETGVTQSPTHLIKTRGQQVTLRCSSQSGHNTVSWYQQALGQGPQFIFQYYREEENGRGNFPPRFSGLQFPNYSSELNVNALELDDSALYLCASSLGVSAGATETQYFGPGTRLLVL.

The chain is built from TRBV19 and TRBJ1-1; D is unclear. The CDR3 runs 12 residues. Germline loops: CDR1 LNHDA, CDR2 SQIVND (reference sequence). Trimming removed 8 bases at V and 0 bases at J, with 7 bases between. In DNA, the CDR3 is TGTGCCAGTTCGAGGATGAACACTGAAGCTTTCTTT. This translates into CASSRMNTEAFF.

V is TRBV5-1 and J is TRBJ2-7; TRBD1 matches at 9 bases. The CDR3 totals 15 residues. The ends lost 7 bases at V and 6 bases at J; junction bases unmatched: 14. Per the germline V gene, CDR1 is SGHRS and CDR2 is YFSETQ. In DNA, the CDR3 is TGCGCCAGCGGCCCGGGGACAGGGAACGTCGGCGAGCAGTACGTC. Amino acids: CASGPGTGNVGEQYV.

The gene calls are TRBV6-5 and TRBJ2-1; 7 bases align to TRBD1. The CDR3 sequence is 15 residues long. CDR1 is MNHEY and CDR2 is SVGAGI in the germline V gene. The trim removed 5 bases at V and 6 bases at J, leaving 10 bases unmatched. CDR3 DNA: TGTGCCAGCAGTCCTGGACAGGTGCCATCCAATGAGCAGTTCTTC. Residues: CASSPGQVPSNEQFF.

The chain combines TRBV10-3 with TRBJ2-1; perhaps TRBD1 as D (5 bases). The CDR3 extends over 15 amino acids. V was trimmed by 6 bases and J by 0 bases, leaving 12 bases between them. Germline V gene sequence: CDR1 ENHRY, CDR2 SYGVKD. CDR3 coding DNA: TGTGCCATCAGCCCGGACAAGAGCTCCTACAATGAGCAGTTCTTC. This sequence encodes CAISPDKSSYNEQFF.

The chain is built from TRBV5-4 and TRBJ2-7; tentatively, D is TRBD1 (7 bases). Germline V gives CDR1 SGHNT, CDR2 YYREEE (reference sequence). There are 14 residues in the CDR3. V was cut by 2 bases and J by 5 bases, with 14 bases left in between. The CDR3 reads CASSLVDREDEQYF. CDR3 sequence (DNA): TGTGCCAGCAGCTTAGTAGACAGGGAGGACGAGCAGTACTTC.

The rearrangement joins TRBV6-4 to TRBJ2-7; no firm D call. This CDR3 is 13 amino acids long. V lost 9 bases to trimming and J lost 2 bases, with 14 bases between them. Per the germline V gene, CDR1 is MRHNA and CDR2 is SNTAGT. CDR3 nucleotides: TGTGCCAGACCGGACCCGTTCCCCTACGAGCAGTACTTC. This encodes CARPDPFPYEQYF.

The chain carries TRBV2 and TRBJ2-2; possible D gene TRBD1, 5 bases. Trimming removed 8 bases from V and 7 bases from J, with 8 bases in between. Germline assignment: CDR1 SNHLY and CDR2 FYNNEI. This CDR3 contains 11 residues. The CDR3 nucleotides read TGTGCCAGCGCAGGGTACGGGGAGCTGTTTTTT. Its translation is CASAGYGELFF.

J is TRBJ1-2 and V is TRBV7-9; D is uncertain. Between the trimmed V and J ends, which lost 5 bases and 1 base, there was a span of 8 bases. Germline CDR1 and CDR2: SEHNR and FQNEAQ (reference sequence). This CDR3 is built from 13 residues. The CDR3 loop reads CASSLGVNYGYTF. DNA of the CDR3: TGTGCCAGCAGCCTTGGGGTTAACTATGGCTACACCTTC.

V gene TRBV2 combines with J gene TRBJ2-7; D perhaps matches TRBD1 (5 bases). V lost 2 bases and J 2 bases, leaving 13 bases between the germline ends. This CDR3 spans 15 amino acids. The germline V gene encodes CDR1 SNHLY and CDR2 FYNNEI. CDR3 loop: CASSESGNEAYEQYV. CDR3 bases: TGTGCCAGCAGTGAATCAGGGAATGAGGCCTACGAGCAGTACGTC.

The CDR3 protein is CASSDSWGRNSPLHF. The CDR3 DNA reads as TGTGCCAGCAGTGACTCCTGGGGACGGAATTCACCCCTCCACTTT. The chain couples TRBV6-4 to TRBJ1-6; possible D gene TRBD1, 5 bases. Germline values: CDR1 MRHNA, CDR2 SNTAGT. The CDR3 runs to 15 residues. V was trimmed by 0 bases and J by 7 bases, leaving 10 bases between them.

This clone was detected once. This chain joins TRBV7-2 and TRBJ2-1, with D hard to call. Trimming left V 2 bases short and J 5 bases short, with 10 bases between. Germline assignment: CDR1 SGHTA and CDR2 FQGNSA. CDR3 length equals 14 residues. CDR3 nucleotides: TGTGCCAGCAGCTTATCCTGGGCGAACAATGAGCAGTTCTTC. It is translated as CASSLSWANNEQFF.

This chain links TRBV6-1 with TRBJ1-5, with 9 bases fitting TRBD1. Germline CDR1 is MNHNS and CDR2 is SASEGT. The J segment lost 5 bases and the V segment lost 7 bases, leaving 9 bases of the junction unmatched. The CDR3 spans 15 residues. The CDR3 DNA follows: TGTGCCAGCAAGCGGGACAGGGCTCTAGATCAGCCCCAGCATTTT. Encoded protein: CASKRDRALDQPQHF.

This chain uses TRBV4-3 with TRBJ2-7; TRBD1 agrees at 9 bases. After removal of 4 bases from V and 4 bases from J, the junction contained 8 bases not matched to a gene. Germline CDR1 is LGHNA and CDR2 is YSLEER. The CDR3 consists of 15 residues. The CDR3 sequence: CASSLAGQGTYEQYF. The CDR3 DNA follows: TGCGCCAGCAGCCTGGCGGGACAGGGTACTTACGAGCAGTACTTC.

The rearrangement joins TRBV6-1 to TRBJ1-6; no definite D call. The ends were cut back, 3 bases at V and 10 bases at J, with 13 bases in the middle. There are 14 residues in the CDR3. CDR1 is MNHNS, CDR2 SASEGT, per germline. CDR3 sequence: CASSEMATGSPLHF. CDR3 nucleotide sequence: TGTGCCAGCAGTGAGATGGCGACGGGGTCACCCCTCCACTTT.

The chain combines TRBV5-1 with TRBJ1-4; weak D call: TRBD1 (5 bases). Trimming took off 7 bases at V and 2 bases at J, with 9 bases between the two ends. In germline, CDR1 is SGHRS, CDR2 YFSETQ. The CDR3 contains 13 residues. The chain's CDR3 is CASWGNTNEKLFF. CDR3 nucleotide sequence: TGCGCCAGCTGGGGGAACACTAATGAAAAACTGTTTTTT.